This TCR beta chain is from a study of post-analysis software for immune sequencing data. Researchers reported that TCR beta cDNA libraries carried unique molecular identifiers. MiXCR, run by TCRdb on the PCR reads, gives a single entry per CDR3 protein. The table has more than 450,000 distinct CDR3 sequences, around 44% seen once. This clonotype was seen a handful of times. Antigen specificity is unknown. General observations from the study: Relative to controls, patients with multiple sclerosis showed significantly lower normalized Chao1 diversity.

What was sequenced was blood. The receptor was derived from a girl between 10 and 17 years old with multiple sclerosis.

The CDR3 is CASSFGGWGESNQPQHF. The CDR3, as DNA: TGTGCCAGCAGTTTTGGCGGGTGGGGGGAGAGCAATCAGCCCCAGCATTTT. The chain couples TRBV12-3 or TRBV12-4 to TRBJ1-5; D perhaps matches TRBD1 (5 bases). The CDR3 sequence is 17 residues long. The V end was cut by 3 bases, the J end by 1 base, with 16 bases between.